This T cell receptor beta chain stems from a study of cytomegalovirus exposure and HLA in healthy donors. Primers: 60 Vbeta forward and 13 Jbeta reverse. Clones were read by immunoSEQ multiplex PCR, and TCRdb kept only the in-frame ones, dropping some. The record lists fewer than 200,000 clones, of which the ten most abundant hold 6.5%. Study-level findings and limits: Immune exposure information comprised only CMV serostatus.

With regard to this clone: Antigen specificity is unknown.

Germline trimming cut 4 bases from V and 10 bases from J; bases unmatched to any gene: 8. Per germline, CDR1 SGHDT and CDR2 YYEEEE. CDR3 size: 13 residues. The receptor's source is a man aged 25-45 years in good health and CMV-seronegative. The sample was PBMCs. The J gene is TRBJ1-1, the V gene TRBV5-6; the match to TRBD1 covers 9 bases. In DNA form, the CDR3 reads TGTGCCAGCAGCAGAGACAGGGGGACCGGAGCTTTCTTT. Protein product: CASSRDRGTGAFF.